This T cell receptor (beta chain) was obtained from a study of blood T cell repertoires in COVID-19 (dated by TCRdb to the early 2020s). Broadly, across the study: Samples covering the acute and convalescent phases of COVID-19 were provided by collaborators in the United States, Italy and Spain. The prospective study material was composed of cDNA or gDNA derived from T cells, B-cell-depleted T cells, or PBMCs. Subjects who had been exposed to COVID-19, were actively infected with it, or had recovered from it provided the deeply sampled blood TCRbeta repertoires that made up the dataset. The repertoires were released in a freely available public database meant as a resource for research on the immune response to SARS-CoV-2. The samples were drawn from the first 160 participants of the ongoing ImmuneRACE study and from 1,254 subjects provided by 6 global collaborators. Sample metadata almost always included a de-identified subject ID, COVID-19 status, age in years and sex. HLA class I and class II types, where available, came from metadata supplied by the sample provider rather than from assay-based typing. General conclusions and limits of the study: The amount of clinical and demographic metadata varied by source and participant and was provided uncurated.

The CDR3 starts with the cysteine, ends with the phenylalanine, and has 16 residues. Left in the record is the CDR3 DNA by itself, 48 bases read in frame from the first base. CDR1 and CDR2, per the germline V gene (reference sequence), are SGHNT and YYREEE. V loses 4 bases, J loses 4 bases, and the germline ends lie 20 bases apart. The immunoSEQ Assay, a bias-controlled multiplex PCR, was used to amplify TCRbeta CDR3 regions from genomic DNA. On the study's bioinformatics: The number of nucleated cells in each sample was estimated from the amplification of reference gene primers within the assay. To quantify the absolute abundance of each unique TCRbeta CDR3 rearrangement, sequence reads were collapsed and filtered. Productive Simpson clonality was computed per sample as the square root of Simpson's diversity index over productive rearrangements. TCRdb's version of the immuneACCESS table is confined to in-frame rearrangements and falls short of the full clone set. An unresolved V gene accounts for under half of the shortfall where checked; the remainder is of unknown origin. That table furnishes V, J and clone size, whereas the DNA furnished D and trimming. The table for this sample lists roughly 380,000 clones; approximately 89% of them were counted only once. The ten largest clones represent under 5% of the sample.

With regard to this clone: Its antigen is unknown. Within one base of it there is no much larger clone, and no base qualities were kept.

In Seattle, one collaborating source enrolled patients while the infection was active and tracked those patients longitudinally over the course of disease. Whole blood was collected in K2EDTA tubes by collaborating institutions according to the institutions' own protocols. For TCRbeta analysis, collaborator samples were shipped as frozen whole blood, as isolated PBMCs, or as DNA extracted from either sample type. The chain links TRBV5-4 with TRBJ1-1; no D gene is confidently identified. The source is a woman in her sixties or seventies with COVID-19, enrolled during active disease. Sequencing used peripheral blood. CDR3 protein: CASSPVAPPVGTEAFF. The nucleotide sequence is TGTGCCAGCAGCCCTGTAGCGCCTCCCGTGGGCACTGAAGCTTTCTTT.